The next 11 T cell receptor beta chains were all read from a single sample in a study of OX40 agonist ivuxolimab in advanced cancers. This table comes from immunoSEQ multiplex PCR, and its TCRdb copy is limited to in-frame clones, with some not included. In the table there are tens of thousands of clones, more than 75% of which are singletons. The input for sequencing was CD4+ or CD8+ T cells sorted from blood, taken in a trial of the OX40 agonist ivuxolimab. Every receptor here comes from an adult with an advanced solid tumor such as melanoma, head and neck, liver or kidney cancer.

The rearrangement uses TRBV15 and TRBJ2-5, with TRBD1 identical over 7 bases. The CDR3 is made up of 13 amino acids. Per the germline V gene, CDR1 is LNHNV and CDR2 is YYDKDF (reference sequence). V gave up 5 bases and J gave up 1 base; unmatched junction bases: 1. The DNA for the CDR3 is TGTGCCACCAGCCGGGACAGCCAAGAGACCCAGTACTTC. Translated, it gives CATSRDSQETQYF.

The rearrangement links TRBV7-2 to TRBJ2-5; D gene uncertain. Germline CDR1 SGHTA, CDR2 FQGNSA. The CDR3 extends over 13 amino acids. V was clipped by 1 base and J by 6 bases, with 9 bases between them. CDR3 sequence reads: CASSLGDFKTQYF. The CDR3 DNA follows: TGTGCCAGCAGCTTAGGAGACTTTAAGACCCAGTACTTC.

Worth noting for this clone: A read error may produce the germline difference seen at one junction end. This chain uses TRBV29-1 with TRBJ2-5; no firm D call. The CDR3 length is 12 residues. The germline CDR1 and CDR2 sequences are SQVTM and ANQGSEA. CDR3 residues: CTVERPGETQYF. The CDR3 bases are TGCACCGTTGAACGGCCCGGAGAGACCCAGTACTTC.

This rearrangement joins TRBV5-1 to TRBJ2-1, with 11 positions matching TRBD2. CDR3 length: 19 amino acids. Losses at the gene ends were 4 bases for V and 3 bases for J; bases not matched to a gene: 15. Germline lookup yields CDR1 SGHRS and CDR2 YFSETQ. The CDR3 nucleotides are TGCGCCAGCAGCCCCCGAGGTAGCGGGGGGGCCGAGGGCTACAATGAGCAGTTCTTC. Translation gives CASSPRGSGGAEGYNEQFF.

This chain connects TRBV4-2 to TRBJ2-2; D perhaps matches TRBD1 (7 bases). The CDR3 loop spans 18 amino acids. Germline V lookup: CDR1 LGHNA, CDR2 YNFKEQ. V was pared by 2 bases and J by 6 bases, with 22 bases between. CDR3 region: CASSQSRQTGRGPGELFF. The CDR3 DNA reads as TGTGCCAGCAGCCAAAGCCGTCAGACAGGGCGGGGACCCGGGGAGCTGTTTTTT.

This CDR3 is CATSPHPRDSGNTIYF. DNA for the CDR3: TGTGCCACCAGCCCTCATCCGCGAGACTCTGGAAACACCATATATTTT. V is TRBV15 and J is TRBJ1-3; D is uncertain. CDR1 and CDR2 (germline): LNHNV, YYDKDF (reference sequence). The CDR3 is 16 amino acids. Trimming stripped 5 bases from V and 0 bases from J, with 14 bases between.

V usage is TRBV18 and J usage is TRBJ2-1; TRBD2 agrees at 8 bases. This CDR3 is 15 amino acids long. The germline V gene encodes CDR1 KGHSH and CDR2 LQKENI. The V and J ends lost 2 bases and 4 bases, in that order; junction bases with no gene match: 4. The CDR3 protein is CASSPSIAGYNEQFF. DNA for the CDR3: TGTGCCAGCTCACCAAGCATAGCGGGGTACAATGAGCAGTTCTTC. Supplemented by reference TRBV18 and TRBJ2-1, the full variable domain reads NAGVMQNPRHLVRRRGQEARLRCSPMKGHSHVYWYRQLPEEGLKFMVYLQKENIIDESGMPKERFSAEFPKEGPSILRIQQVVRGDSAAYFCASSPSIAGYNEQFFGPGTRLTVL.

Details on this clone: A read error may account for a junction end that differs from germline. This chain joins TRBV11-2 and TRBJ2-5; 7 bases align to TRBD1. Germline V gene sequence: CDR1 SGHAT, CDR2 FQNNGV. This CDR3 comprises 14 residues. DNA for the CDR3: TGTGCCAGCAGCTCCGGACAGGTTCAAGAGACCCAGCACTTC. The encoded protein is CASSSGQVQETQHF.

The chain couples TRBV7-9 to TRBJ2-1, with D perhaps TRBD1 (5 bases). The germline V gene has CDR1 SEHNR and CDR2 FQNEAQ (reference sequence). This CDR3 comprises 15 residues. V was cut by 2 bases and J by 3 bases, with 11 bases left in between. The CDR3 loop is CASSLRGIDYNEQFF. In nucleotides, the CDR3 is TGTGCCAGCAGCTTAAGGGGTATCGACTACAATGAGCAGTTCTTC. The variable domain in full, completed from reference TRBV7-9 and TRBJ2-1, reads DTGVSQNPRHKITKRGQNVTFRCDPISEHNRLYWYRQTLGQGPEFLTYFQNEAQLEKSRLLSDRFSAERPKGSFSTLEIQRTEQGDSAMYLCASSLRGIDYNEQFFGPGTRLTVL.

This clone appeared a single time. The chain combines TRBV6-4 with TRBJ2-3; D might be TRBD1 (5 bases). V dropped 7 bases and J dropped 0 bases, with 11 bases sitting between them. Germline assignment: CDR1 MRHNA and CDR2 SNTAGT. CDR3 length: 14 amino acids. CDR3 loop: CASKLTESTDTQYF. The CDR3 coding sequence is TGTGCCAGCAAGCTGACAGAAAGCACAGATACGCAGTATTTT.

The CDR3 reads CAISAREGDTEAFF. CDR3 DNA sequence: TGTGCCATCAGCGCCAGGGAGGGGGACACTGAAGCTTTCTTT. The V gene is TRBV10-3, the J gene TRBJ1-1; a possible D gene is TRBD1 (6 bases). Germline CDR1 and CDR2: ENHRY and SYGVKD. The CDR3 contains 14 residues. Trimming took off 6 bases at V and 3 bases at J, with 14 bases between the two ends.